These 19 T cell receptor beta chains came from one sample sequenced in a study of yellow fever vaccine responses in identical twins. TCRdb itself ran the RT-PCR reads through MiXCR, one entry per CDR3 protein. The repertoire has about 5,600 distinct CDR3 sequences, 77% of them found once; the top ten carry roughly 2.6%. This specimen was T cells from blood (PBMCs), unsorted or a sorted subset (not recorded which), taken before or after yellow fever vaccination (not recorded which). The origin of the receptors is a woman younger than 30 who received the yellow fever vaccine.

The chain employs TRBV10-3 and TRBJ1-1; 7 bases line up with TRBD1. CDR1 ENHRY and CDR2 SYGVKD come from the germline V gene. The length of the CDR3 is 18 residues. V dropped 5 bases and J dropped 1; count of bases not matched to a gene: 16. The CDR3 DNA reads as TGTGCCATCAGTACAGGGGCGACGTTCCTTCCTTCGAACACTGAAGCTTTCTTT. Its translation: CAISTGATFLPSNTEAFF.

The J gene is TRBJ1-2, the V gene TRBV15; possibly TRBD1 for D (6 bases). The CDR3 has 15 residues. Germline loops: CDR1 LNHNV, CDR2 YYDKDF (reference sequence). V lost 1 base and J 4 bases, leaving 13 bases between the germline ends. CDR3 amino acids: CATSRGGGQVYGYTF. As DNA, the CDR3 is TGTGCCACCAGCAGAGGGGGGGGGCAGGTCTATGGCTACACCTTC. Together with reference TRBV15 and TRBJ1-2, the CDR3 gives the full variable domain: DAMVIQNPRYQVTQFGKPVTLSCSQTLNHNVMYWYQQKSSQAPKLLFHYYDKDFNNEADTPDNFQSRRPNTSFCFLDIRSPGLGDTAMYLCATSRGGGQVYGYTFGSGTRLTVV.

The chain carries TRBV7-8 and TRBJ1-1; D is unclear. Germline lookup yields CDR1 SGHVS and CDR2 FQNEAQ. Trimming took 3 bases from V and 1 from J, leaving 6 bases between them. The CDR3 covers 13 residues. The CDR3 DNA sequence: TGTGCCAGCAGCTTTGCCCAGAACACTGAAGCTTTCTTT. Protein sequence: CASSFAQNTEAFF.

The V call is TRBV9, the J call TRBJ1-1, with D possibly TRBD1 on 5 matching bases. Germline loops: CDR1 SGDLS, CDR2 YYNGEE. There are 13 residues in the CDR3. The CDR3, as DNA: TGTGCTACCCGGAGTTGGGACTACACTGAAGCTTTCTTT. This encodes CATRSWDYTEAFF.

This clonotype occurred a few times. The chain carries TRBV10-1 and TRBJ2-3, with 10 bases aligning to TRBD2. The CDR3 contains 16 residues. The V gene's germline CDR1 is WNHNN and CDR2 SYGVQD (reference sequence). The V and J ends lost 4 bases and 2 bases, in that order; junction bases with no gene match: 6. CDR3 protein: CASSGSSGSPTDTQYF. CDR3 nucleotide sequence: TGCGCCAGCAGTGGGTCTAGCGGGAGCCCCACAGATACGCAGTATTTT.

CDR3 residues: CASSTRGGVRYEQFF. CDR3 nucleotides: TGTGCCAGCAGCACCCGGGGGGGGGTTCGCTATGAGCAGTTCTTC. V and J are TRBV9 and TRBJ2-1, with 8 positions matching TRBD2. Germline-derived CDR1 and CDR2 are SGDLS and YYNGEE. V lost 4 bases to trimming and J lost 8 bases; unmatched junction nucleotides: 11. CDR3 length: 15 amino acids. Complete variable domain (other parts from reference TRBV9 and TRBJ2-1): DSGVTQTPKHLITATGQRVTLRCSPRSGDLSVYWYQQSLDQGLQFLIQYYNGEERAKGNILERFSAQQFPDLHSELNLSSLELGDSALYFCASSTRGGVRYEQFFGPGTRLTVL.

The chain has TRBV11-1 and TRBJ1-6; 10 bases align to TRBD1. Germline V gene sequence: CDR1 SGHAT, CDR2 FQDESV (reference sequence). Trimming took 5 bases from V and 8 from J; bases not matched to a gene: 3. The CDR3 extends over 14 amino acids. The CDR3 sequence: CASSGQGDHSPLHF. The CDR3 DNA reads TGTGCCAGCAGCGGACAGGGGGATCATTCACCCCTCCACTTT.

The chain carries TRBV5-1 and TRBJ1-1, with 9 nucleotides matching TRBD1. After removal of 0 bases from V and 0 bases from J, the junction contained 6 bases not matched to a gene. Germline V gene sequence: CDR1 SGHRS, CDR2 YFSETQ. This CDR3 contains 17 residues. CDR3 in amino acids: CASSLDGTGFMNTEAFF. In DNA, the CDR3 is TGCGCCAGCAGCTTGGACGGGACAGGGTTCATGAACACTGAAGCTTTCTTT.

This clonotype was counted a single time. The V and J genes are TRBV2 and TRBJ2-2, with D uncertain. Per the germline V gene, CDR1 is SNHLY and CDR2 is FYNNEI. This CDR3 has 13 amino acids. V was clipped by 5 bases and J by 5 bases, with 9 bases between them. As DNA, the CDR3 is TGTGCCAGCAGTCCCGTAGGGACCGGGGAGCTGTTTTTT. Protein: CASSPVGTGELFF.

The CDR3 loop is CASSFTGPGYEQYF. Written as DNA, the CDR3 is TGTGCCAGCAGTTTTACAGGGCCAGGCTACGAGCAGTACTTC. V usage is TRBV28 and J usage is TRBJ2-7; possible D gene TRBD1, 6 bases. This CDR3 contains 14 residues. Per the germline V gene, CDR1 is MDHEN and CDR2 is SYDVKM. The germline V and J ends were trimmed by 3 bases and 3 bases, with 12 bases remaining between them.

The rearrangement joins TRBV5-5 to TRBJ2-7, with TRBD2 identical over 7 bases. This CDR3 has 13 amino acids. In germline, CDR1 is SGHKS, CDR2 YYEKEE (reference sequence). Unmatched junction bases numbered 7, after V lost 4 bases and J lost 6 bases. In nucleotides, the CDR3 is TGTGCCAGCAGCGGGGGGACTATCCCCGAGCAGTACTTC. It yields the protein CASSGGTIPEQYF.

This clonotype has only a few counts. V usage is TRBV4-2 and J usage is TRBJ2-1, with 13 positions matching TRBD2. V gave up 2 bases and J gave up 6 bases; unmatched junction bases: 1. The CDR3 contains 15 residues. Germline values: CDR1 LGHNA, CDR2 YNFKEQ. The CDR3: CASSQTSGGANEQFF. CDR3 DNA sequence: TGTGCCAGCAGCCAAACTAGCGGGGGGGCCAATGAGCAGTTCTTC.

V is TRBV5-1 and J is TRBJ1-5, with D uncertain. The V and J ends lost 3 bases and 3 bases respectively, with 10 bases between them. The CDR3 consists of 14 residues. Germline V gene data show CDR1 as SGHRS and CDR2 as YFSETQ. CDR3 nucleotide sequence: TGCGCCAGCAGCTCGGACGGTAACAATCAGCCCCAGCATTTT. Translated, it gives CASSSDGNNQPQHF.

The V call is TRBV10-3, the J call TRBJ1-2, with 7 bases fitting TRBD1. The germline CDR1 and CDR2 sequences are ENHRY and SYGVKD. V lost 3 bases to trimming and J lost 8 bases; unmatched junction nucleotides: 6. The CDR3 is 13 residues long. In nucleotides, the CDR3 is TGTGCCATCAGTGACGTACAGGGGCCCGGCTACACCTTC. It specifies CAISDVQGPGYTF.

CDR3: CASSKNVGGTDTQYF. Here the CDR3 DNA reads TGTGCCAGCAGCAAGAACGTAGGGGGCACAGATACGCAGTATTTT. The J gene is TRBJ2-3, the V gene TRBV9; D is perhaps TRBD1 (5 bases). Germline V gene data show CDR1 as SGDLS and CDR2 as YYNGEE. Trimming stripped 4 bases from V and 1 base from J, with 13 bases between. CDR3 length: 15 amino acids.

The chain combines TRBV18 with TRBJ2-7; 9 nucleotides align to TRBD1. There are 15 residues in the CDR3. V shed 4 bases and J 0 bases; nucleotides not matched to a gene: 4. Per the germline V gene, CDR1 is KGHSH and CDR2 is LQKENI. CDR3 sequence reads: CASSLQGAPSYEQYF. For the CDR3, the DNA is TGTGCCAGCTCACTACAGGGGGCCCCCTCCTACGAGCAGTACTTC.

CDR3 in DNA: TGTGCCAGCAGCTCAACGGACGAAGCTTTCTTT. Residues: CASSSTDEAFF. V is TRBV7-9 and J is TRBJ1-1; D not resolved. The ends were cut back, 4 bases at V and 8 bases at J, with 8 bases in the middle. In germline, CDR1 is SEHNR, CDR2 FQNEAQ (reference sequence). CDR3 length: 11 amino acids.

The chain recombines TRBV15 with TRBJ2-1; D ambiguous. The V end was cut by 0 bases, the J end by 7 bases, with 22 bases between. Germline lookup yields CDR1 LNHNV and CDR2 YYDKDF (reference sequence). CDR3 length equals 18 residues. The CDR3 here is CATSRDSKGWFRLNEQFF. As DNA, the CDR3 is TGTGCCACCAGCAGAGATAGTAAAGGATGGTTTCGGCTAAATGAGCAGTTCTTC.

The chain joins TRBV11-3 to TRBJ2-2; D remains unclear. CDR3 size: 14 residues. Germline loops: CDR1 SGHNT, CDR2 YENEEA. Trimming pared 0 bases from V and 5 bases from J, leaving 7 bases between. The CDR3 sequence: CASSLDFGTGELFF. The CDR3 bases are TGTGCCAGCAGCTTAGATTTTGGGACCGGGGAGCTGTTTTTT.